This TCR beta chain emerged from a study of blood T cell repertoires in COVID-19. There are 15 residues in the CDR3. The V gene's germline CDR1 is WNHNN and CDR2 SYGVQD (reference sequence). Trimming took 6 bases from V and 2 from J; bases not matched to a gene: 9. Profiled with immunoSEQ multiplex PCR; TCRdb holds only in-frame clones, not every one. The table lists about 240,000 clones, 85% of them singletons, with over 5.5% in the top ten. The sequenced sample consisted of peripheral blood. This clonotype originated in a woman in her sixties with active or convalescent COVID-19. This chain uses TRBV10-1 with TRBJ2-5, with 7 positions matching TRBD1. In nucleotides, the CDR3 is TGCGCCAGCAGCGCCGGGACAGAAGATCAAGAGACCCAGTACTTC. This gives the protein CASSAGTEDQETQYF.